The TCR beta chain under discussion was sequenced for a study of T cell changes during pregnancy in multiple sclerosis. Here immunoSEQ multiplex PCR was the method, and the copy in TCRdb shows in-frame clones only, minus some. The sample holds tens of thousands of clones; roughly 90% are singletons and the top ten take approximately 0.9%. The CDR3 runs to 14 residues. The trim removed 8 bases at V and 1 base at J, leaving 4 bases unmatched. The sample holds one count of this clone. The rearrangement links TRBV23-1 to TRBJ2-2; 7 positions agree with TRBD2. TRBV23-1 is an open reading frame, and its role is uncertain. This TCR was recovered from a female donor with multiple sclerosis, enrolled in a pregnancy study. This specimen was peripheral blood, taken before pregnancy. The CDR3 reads CASWGGENTGELFF. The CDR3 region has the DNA TGCGCCAGCTGGGGGGGGGAGAACACCGGGGAGCTGTTTTTT.